These 8 T cell receptor beta chains share one sample of origin, sequenced in a study of blood T cell repertoires in COVID-19. TCRdb keeps only in-frame clones here, not all; method: immunoSEQ multiplex PCR. Among more than 95,000 clones listed, 86% were seen once. Sequenced sample: peripheral blood. These receptors were taken from a human donor in a cohort sampled during active COVID-19.

V gene TRBV19 combines with J gene TRBJ2-7; perhaps TRBD2 as D (5 bases). There are 15 residues in the CDR3. Trimming removed 3 bases at V and 2 bases at J, with 14 bases between. From germline, CDR1 is LNHDA and CDR2 SQIVND (reference sequence). The chain's CDR3 is CASSIRPDSPYEQYF. The CDR3 coding sequence is TGTGCCAGTAGTATCAGGCCGGACTCCCCCTACGAGCAGTACTTC.

As for this clone: Sequence at one end of the junction differs from germline and may be a read error. This chain connects TRBV3-1 (or the pseudogene TRBV3-2) to TRBJ2-3; D gene ambiguous. The V gene's germline CDR1 is LGHDT and CDR2 YNNKEL (reference sequence). The CDR3 runs to 12 residues. CDR3 region: CASSQGSLPHRF. In DNA, the CDR3 is TGTGCCAGCAGCCAAGGGTCACTACCACACCGTTTT.

This clone showed up just once. This chain connects TRBV19 to TRBJ2-7; 7 bases align to TRBD1. Germline CDR1 reads LNHDA; CDR2 reads SQIVND (reference sequence). Trimming at V came to 2 bases and at J to 2 bases, leaving 12 bases not matched to a gene. This CDR3 comprises 17 residues. The CDR3 here is CASSIRDSIRTPYEQYF. The CDR3, as DNA: TGTGCCAGTAGTATACGGGACAGCATTCGAACCCCCTACGAGCAGTACTTC.

The rearrangement uses TRBV4-1 and TRBJ2-7; D is undetermined. This CDR3 spans 13 amino acids. Trimming took 3 bases from V and 2 from J, leaving 8 bases between them. Germline V gene lookup returns CDR1 MGHRA and CDR2 YSYEKL. The CDR3 sequence is CASSHHSTYEQYF. For the CDR3, the DNA is TGCGCCAGCAGCCATCACAGCACCTACGAGCAGTACTTC.

V usage is TRBV28 and J usage is TRBJ1-2, with TRBD1 matching over 7 bases. After removal of 2 bases from V and 2 bases from J, the junction contained 5 bases not matched to a gene. CDR1 is MDHEN and CDR2 is SYDVKM in the germline V gene. The CDR3 has 15 residues. In DNA, the CDR3 is TGTGCCAGCAGTTTACAGACAGGGACCAACTATGGCTACACCTTC. Its translation: CASSLQTGTNYGYTF.

V gene TRBV7-3 combines with J gene TRBJ2-3; 7 bases are a match to TRBD2. With 1 base clipped from V and 1 base from J, the junction kept 5 bases outside the gene matches. Germline V gene data show CDR1 as SGHTA and CDR2 as FQGTGA. The CDR3 spans 16 residues. The CDR3 region is CASSLKSAGGTDTQYF. The CDR3 region has the DNA TGTGCCAGCAGCTTAAAGTCTGCGGGGGGCACAGATACGCAGTATTTT. The entire variable domain, with the rest obtained from reference TRBV7-3 and TRBJ2-3, is as follows: GAGVSQTPSNKVTEKGKYVELRCDPISGHTALYWYRQSLGQGPEFLIYFQGTGAADDSGLPNDRFFAVRPEGSVSTLKIQRTERGDSAVYLCASSLKSAGGTDTQYFGPGTRLTVL.

The gene calls are TRBV6-5 and TRBJ1-2; 7 nucleotides agree with TRBD1. This CDR3 contains 12 residues. V gave up 10 bases and J gave up 4 bases; unmatched junction bases: 6. Germline loops: CDR1 MNHEY, CDR2 SVGAGI. For the CDR3, the DNA is TGTGCCACCATGGGACAGCTCTATGGCTACACCTTC. Protein product: CATMGQLYGYTF.

The chain couples TRBV5-6 to TRBJ1-1; the D gene is possibly TRBD1 (6 bases). Germline CDR1 and CDR2: SGHDT and YYEEEE. The V end was cut by 4 bases, the J end by 4 bases, with 23 bases between. The CDR3 covers 17 residues. In DNA form, the CDR3 reads TGTGCCAGCAGCAATCCCTGGGGGCCCACTGAGGTCACTGAAGCTTTCTTT. Its protein product is CASSNPWGPTEVTEAFF.